The source of this TCR beta chain is a study of shared clonotypes between healthy human individuals. J lost 0 bases, V lost 8 bases, and 4 bases had no gene match. Germline V CDR1 and CDR2: MGHDK, SYGVNS. The CDR3 contains 16 residues. This clone occurred once. Its specificity is not known. The genomic DNA of each subset was split evenly across several immunoSEQ plates. Method: immunoSEQ multiplex PCR; TCRdb's copy keeps in-frame clones and lacks some. The sample includes under 650,000 clones, about 96% of them seen just once. Whole-study results and caveats: Clonotype sharing across several donors was observed for about 5.2% of naive CD4 clonotypes.

Recent vaccinations or acute infections were absent in the healthy HIV-negative adult donors. The TCR originated in a woman aged 25 to 39 in good health. This sequence joins TRBV25-1 and TRBJ2-1; 13 bases map to TRBD2. The sample comprised naive CD4+ T cells sorted from blood. The subset denotes: CD45RA+ positively selected. CDR3 coding DNA: TGTGCCAGCGGGGGGACTAGCGGGGCCTCCTACAATGAGCAGTTCTTC. Translation gives CASGGTSGASYNEQFF.